A single sample gave rise to the 3 T cell receptor beta chains below, sequenced in a study of T cell responses to AZD1222 COVID-19 vaccine. Here immunoSEQ multiplex PCR was the method, and the copy in TCRdb shows in-frame clones only, minus some. The data contain roughly 70,000 clones, roughly 88% of them singletons. The sequencing here drew on peripheral blood, taken on day 0 of AZD1222 vaccination. These receptors were taken from an adult in good health.

The chain combines TRBV28 with TRBJ1-4; D might be TRBD1 (6 bases). The CDR3 consists of 16 residues. From germline, CDR1 is MDHEN and CDR2 SYDVKM. The V end lost 4 bases, the J end lost 0 bases, and 12 bases lay between the germline ends. Written as DNA, the CDR3 is TGTGCCAGCAGTTCCAAGGACAGAACAACTAATGAAAAACTGTTTTTT. As protein: CASSSKDRTTNEKLFF.

The rearrangement joins TRBV5-6 to TRBJ1-2, with D possibly matching TRBD1 (6 bases). In germline, CDR1 is SGHDT, CDR2 YYEEEE. The CDR3 consists of 12 residues. Trimming shortened V by 4 bases and J by 4 bases, and 8 bases separated the two germline ends. In nucleotides, the CDR3 is TGTGCCAGCAGCATACAGGGCTATGGCTACACCTTC. Translating it yields CASSIQGYGYTF. Filled out from reference TRBV5-6 and TRBJ1-2, the complete variable domain reads DAGVTQSPTHLIKTRGQQVTLRCSPKSGHDTVSWYQQALGQGPQFIFQYYEEEERQRGNFPDRFSGHQFPNYSSELNVNALLLGDSALYLCASSIQGYGYTFGSGTRLTVV.

The chain carries TRBV29-1 and TRBJ1-3; TRBD1 is a possible D gene (5 bases). The CDR3 is 14 residues long. V gave up 5 bases and J gave up 0 bases, with 11 bases separating them. Germline CDR1 is SQVTM and CDR2 is ANQGSEA. Here the CDR3 reads CSVQTDDSGNTIYF. In DNA form, the CDR3 reads TGCAGCGTTCAGACAGATGACTCTGGAAACACCATATATTTT.